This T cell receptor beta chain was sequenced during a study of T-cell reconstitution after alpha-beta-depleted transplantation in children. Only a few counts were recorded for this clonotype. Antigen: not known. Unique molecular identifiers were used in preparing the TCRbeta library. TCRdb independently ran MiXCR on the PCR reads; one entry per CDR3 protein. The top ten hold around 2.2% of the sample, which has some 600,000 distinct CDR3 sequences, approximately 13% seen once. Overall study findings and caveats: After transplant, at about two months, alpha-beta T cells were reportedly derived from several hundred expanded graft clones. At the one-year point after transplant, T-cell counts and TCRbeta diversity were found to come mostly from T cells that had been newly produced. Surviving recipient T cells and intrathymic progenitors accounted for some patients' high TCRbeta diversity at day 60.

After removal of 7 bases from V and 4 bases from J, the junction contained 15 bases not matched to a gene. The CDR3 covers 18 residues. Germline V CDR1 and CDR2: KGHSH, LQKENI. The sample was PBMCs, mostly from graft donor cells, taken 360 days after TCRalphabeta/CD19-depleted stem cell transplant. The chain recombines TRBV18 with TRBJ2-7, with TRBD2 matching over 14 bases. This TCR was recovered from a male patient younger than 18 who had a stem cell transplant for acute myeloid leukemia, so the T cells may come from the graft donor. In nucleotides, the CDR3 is TGTGCCAGCTTTCCGGGACTAGCGGGAGTCGGCGGAAAATACGAGCAGTACTTC. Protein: CASFPGLAGVGGKYEQYF.